The clone carrying this TCR beta chain was counted many times. Antigen unknown. The data originate from a study of T cells in Graves' hyperthyroidism and ophthalmopathy. Clinical symptoms, serum thyroxine, TRAb, thyroid ultrasound and orbital computed tomography informed diagnoses. TCR beta CDR3 sequences were amplified from RNA transcripts. During a first-round RT-PCR of the TCR CDR3, the HTBI primer set was used. TCRdb used MiXCR to reprocess the multiplex PCR reads, holding one entry per CDR3 protein. The profile shows about 600,000 distinct CDR3 sequences, roughly 15% of them singletons. The CDR3 extends over 15 amino acids. Germline loops: CDR1 DFQATT, CDR2 SNEGSKA (reference sequence). Trimming at V came to 5 bases and at J to 6 bases, leaving 9 bases not matched to a gene. Study observations and caveats: Ophthalmopathy and stable hyperthyroidism were told apart by a 13 V-J model.

The receptor's source is a woman in her 40s with Graves' ophthalmopathy. The sample was blood. The V call is TRBV20-1, the J call TRBJ2-1, with 11 positions matching TRBD2. CDR3 sequence: CSAPSTSGRRNEQFF. In DNA form, the CDR3 reads TGCAGTGCTCCGTCTACTAGCGGGAGACGCAATGAGCAGTTCTTC.